The 24 T cell receptor beta chains below come from one sample, sequenced in a study of response to subunit inactivated influenza vaccine. One entry per CDR3 protein results from TCRdb running MiXCR on the RT-PCR reads. The sample carries 500,000 to 600,000 distinct CDR3 sequences, about 7.6% recorded once. Sequencing was performed on PBMCs from blood, taken less than 30 months after vaccination. These receptors all come from a man between 50 and 70 years old who received an inactivated influenza vaccine.

There are a few counts of this clonotype. This rearrangement joins TRBV7-9 to TRBJ1-4; no definite D call. Germline V gene sequence: CDR1 SEHNR, CDR2 FQNEAQ (reference sequence). The CDR3 has 16 amino acids. V lost 2 bases, J lost 4 bases, and 14 bases lay in between. The CDR3: CASSLPGSGSNEKLFF. In DNA, the CDR3 is TGTGCCAGCAGCTTACCGGGGTCCGGGAGTAATGAAAAACTGTTTTTT.

This sequence joins TRBV6-2 or TRBV6-3 and TRBJ2-5; 9 bases agree with TRBD2. V shed 8 bases and J 5 bases; nucleotides not matched to a gene: 6. CDR3 length: 13 amino acids. The germline V gene encodes CDR1 MNHEY and CDR2 SVGEGT. CDR3: CASGLAGVETQYF. The CDR3 bases are TGTGCCAGCGGATTAGCGGGAGTGGAGACCCAGTACTTC.

In its sample, this clonotype was seen a few times. This sequence joins TRBV19 and TRBJ2-1, with 8 nucleotides matching TRBD1. V was pared by 1 base and J by 0 bases, with 8 bases of the junction left unmatched. Germline V gene sequence: CDR1 LNHDA, CDR2 SQIVND (reference sequence). The CDR3 spans 18 residues. The CDR3 spells CASSIARDRRGSYNEQFF. The CDR3 coding sequence is TGTGCCAGTAGTATAGCCCGGGACAGGCGAGGCTCCTACAATGAGCAGTTCTTC.

This clonotype has at least ten counts. This chain's CDR3 is CASSQDRQGYNEQFF. The CDR3 DNA reads TGTGCCAGCAGCCAAGATCGGCAGGGGTACAATGAGCAGTTCTTC. V and J are TRBV3-1 and TRBJ2-1; the D gene is possibly TRBD1 (6 bases). This CDR3 region has 15 residues. Looked up from germline, CDR1 is LGHDT and CDR2 is YNNKEL (reference sequence). V lost 0 bases and J 4 bases, leaving 10 bases between the germline ends.

The chain has TRBV5-4 and TRBJ1-2; D is ambiguous. The CDR3 covers 14 residues. V was shortened by 0 bases and J by 7 bases, with 13 bases between the two germline ends. Germline V gene lookup returns CDR1 SGHNT and CDR2 YYREEE (reference sequence). CDR3 sequence (DNA): TGTGCCAGCAGCTTGGAAGGGAGAAGAGGTGGCTACACCTTC. Its protein product is CASSLEGRRGGYTF.

This clonotype was observed at least ten times. The chain links TRBV11-2 to TRBJ2-3, with 14 nucleotides matching TRBD2. CDR1 is SGHAT, CDR2 FQNNGV, per germline. V trimming: 2 bases; J trimming: 3 bases; junction bases outside the gene matches: 7. The CDR3 spans 18 residues. CDR3 sequence: CASSLWGLAGAGTDTQYF. The CDR3 nucleotides read TGTGCCAGCAGCTTATGGGGACTAGCGGGAGCGGGTACAGATACGCAGTATTTT.

The sample holds many counts of this clonotype. The chain uses TRBV2 and TRBJ2-1; the match to TRBD2 covers 9 bases. After removal of 7 bases from V and 8 bases from J, the junction contained 6 bases not matched to a gene. CDR1 is SNHLY and CDR2 is FYNNEI in the germline V gene. The CDR3 contains 13 residues. Written as DNA, the CDR3 is TGTGCCAGCAAGGCGGGAGGGGTATATGAGCAGTTCTTC. Amino acids: CASKAGGVYEQFF. The complete variable domain, with remaining parts taken from reference TRBV2 and TRBJ2-1, reads EPEVTQTPSHQVTQMGQEVILRCVPISNHLYFYWYRQILGQKVEFLVSFYNNEISEKSEIFDDQFSVERPDGSNFTLKIRSTKLEDSAMYFCASKAGGVYEQFFGPGTRLTVL.

The chain recombines TRBV5-1 with TRBJ2-1; 9 nucleotides align to TRBD2. The V and J ends lost 0 bases and 8 bases, in that order; junction bases with no gene match: 6. The CDR3 covers 15 residues. CDR1 and CDR2 from the germline V gene are SGHRS and YFSETQ. CDR3 nucleotide sequence: TGCGCCAGCAGCTTGGTGGCGGGAGGGACATATGAGCAGTTCTTC. Protein: CASSLVAGGTYEQFF.

V is TRBV7-6 and J is TRBJ1-1, with no clear D. Looked up from germline, CDR1 is SGHVS and CDR2 is FNYEAQ. With 2 bases removed from V and 7 bases from J, the gap between germline ends came to 8 bases. There are 12 residues in the CDR3. CDR3 DNA: TGTGCCAGCAGCTTATTAGGGATTGAAGCTTTCTTT. Amino acids: CASSLLGIEAFF.

Concerning this clonotype itself: One junction end does not reproduce the germline sequence, and a read error may be involved. The J gene is TRBJ2-7, the V gene TRBV30; D uncertain. This CDR3 is 12 amino acids long. Germline V lookup: CDR1 GTSNPN, CDR2 SVGIG (reference sequence). CDR3 sequence: CAWSQLSSEQYF. The DNA for the CDR3 is TGTGCCTGGAGTCAGCTCTCCTCCGAGCAGTACTTC.

This clonotype was seen repeatedly, ten times or more. The V gene is TRBV4-3, the J gene TRBJ1-1; D call uncertain. V was clipped by 1 base and J by 1 base, with 4 bases between them. The CDR3 has 13 amino acids. CDR1 is LGHNA and CDR2 is YSLEER in the germline V gene. Here the CDR3 reads CASSQGWNTEAFF. The CDR3 DNA reads TGCGCCAGCAGCCAAGGTTGGAACACTGAAGCTTTCTTT.

This chain links TRBV18 with TRBJ2-3; the D is unclear. The CDR3 length is 15 residues. Germline CDR1 reads KGHSH; CDR2 reads LQKENI. V was clipped by 0 bases and J by 0 bases, with 7 bases between them. CDR3 sequence reads: CASSPPSRSTDTQYF. In DNA form, the CDR3 reads TGTGCCAGCTCACCACCTTCTAGGAGCACAGATACGCAGTATTTT.

The gene calls are TRBV20-1 and TRBJ2-7; D is ambiguous. V lost 0 bases to trimming and J lost 2 bases, with 14 bases between them. In germline, CDR1 is DFQATT, CDR2 SNEGSKA (reference sequence). This CDR3 is 15 amino acids long. The CDR3 DNA reads TGCAGTGCTAGAGACGGCAGGTCCCCTCCCTACGAGCAGTACTTC. Amino acids: CSARDGRSPPYEQYF.

The chain recombines TRBV6-1 with TRBJ2-2; TRBD2 agrees at 9 bases. J was trimmed by 7 bases and V by 7 bases; bases with no gene match: 10. The CDR3 has 15 residues. Per germline, CDR1 MNHNS and CDR2 SASEGT. The CDR3 bases are TGTGCCAGCAAGGAAGGCGGGAGGGCAGTCGGGGAGCTGTTTTTT. Its translation is CASKEGGRAVGELFF.

This clonotype has more than one count but fewer than ten. The rearrangement uses TRBV20-1 and TRBJ2-5; the match to TRBD2 covers 8 bases. The trim removed 6 bases at V and 3 bases at J, leaving 9 bases unmatched. Germline loops: CDR1 DFQATT, CDR2 SNEGSKA (reference sequence). This CDR3 has 14 residues. Here the CDR3 DNA reads TGCAGTGCCAGCGGCGGGGGGCCCAAAGAGACCCAGTACTTC. Its protein is CSASGGGPKETQYF.

The chain uses TRBV7-9 and TRBJ1-5, with D possibly TRBD1 on 5 matching bases. V was cut by 1 base and J by 6 bases, with 19 bases left in between. The CDR3 is 17 residues long. Germline V lookup: CDR1 SEHNR, CDR2 FQNEAQ (reference sequence). The CDR3 DNA reads as TGTGCCAGCAGCTTAGTAGGAGGAGGGACCCCCGTTCAGCCCCAGCATTTT. It is translated as CASSLVGGGTPVQPQHF. The whole variable domain, remainder taken from reference TRBV7-9 and TRBJ1-5, is DTGVSQNPRHKITKRGQNVTFRCDPISEHNRLYWYRQTLGQGPEFLTYFQNEAQLEKSRLLSDRFSAERPKGSFSTLEIQRTEQGDSAMYLCASSLVGGGTPVQPQHFGDGTRLSIL.

A few counts support this clonotype. This chain uses TRBV7-2 with TRBJ1-6, with 9 bases fitting TRBD1. V lost 5 bases to trimming and J lost 9 bases; unmatched junction nucleotides: 11. Germline V gene data show CDR1 as SGHTA and CDR2 as FQGNSA. The CDR3 runs to 16 residues. CDR3 sequence: CASSPSATGGSSPLHF. In nucleotides, the CDR3 is TGTGCCAGCAGCCCCTCGGCGACAGGGGGGAGTTCACCCCTCCACTTT.

This clonotype occurred many times. The rearrangement uses TRBV12-3 or TRBV12-4 and TRBJ2-2, with 9 bases lining up with TRBD2. This CDR3 is built from 17 residues. J gave up 5 bases and V 3 bases, and 10 bases lay outside the gene matches. The CDR3 nucleotides are TGTGCCAGCAGTTTTAGGAGGCGGGAGGGGCCAACCGGGGAGCTGTTTTTT. Protein sequence: CASSFRRREGPTGELFF.

V and J are TRBV25-1 and TRBJ1-2, with D possibly matching TRBD1 (6 bases). The CDR3 has 13 residues. Looked up from germline, CDR1 is MGHDK and CDR2 is SYGVNS. V was pared by 5 bases and J by 4 bases, with 11 bases between. In nucleotides, the CDR3 is TGTGCCAGCAGTTATAAGGGGGGCTATGGCTACACCTTC. Protein product: CASSYKGGYGYTF.

V is TRBV12-3 or TRBV12-4 and J is TRBJ2-2; weak D call: TRBD2 (5 bases). The germline V and J ends were trimmed by 4 bases and 0 bases, with 12 bases remaining between them. CDR3 length equals 16 residues. CDR3 loop: CASSSRGGANTGELFF. For the CDR3, the DNA is TGTGCCAGCAGTTCCCGGGGTGGGGCGAACACCGGGGAGCTGTTTTTT.

This clonotype showed up many times. This sequence joins TRBV10-1 and TRBJ2-2, with D possibly being TRBD1 or TRBD2 (5 bases each). Germline V CDR1 and CDR2: WNHNN, SYGVQD (reference sequence). Trimming left V 0 bases short and J 6 bases short, with 8 bases between. This CDR3 is built from 14 residues. The CDR3 reads CASSESSGPGELFF. The CDR3 bases are TGCGCCAGCAGTGAGTCGTCGGGGCCCGGGGAGCTGTTTTTT.

The chain combines TRBV29-1 with TRBJ1-2; D is perhaps TRBD1 (5 bases). Germline lookup yields CDR1 SQVTM and CDR2 ANQGSEA. The CDR3 covers 12 residues. Trimming left V 4 bases short and J 2 bases short, with 8 bases between. The CDR3 region has the DNA TGCAGCGTTGTTGGGGGGAACTATGGCTACACCTTC. Its protein is CSVVGGNYGYTF.

J is TRBJ2-7 and V is TRBV6-1; 10 bases match TRBD1. Germline trimming cut 6 bases from V and 2 bases from J; bases unmatched to any gene: 4. This CDR3 spans 14 amino acids. The germline V gene has CDR1 MNHNS and CDR2 SASEGT. CDR3 sequence (DNA): TGTGCCAGCAGGCGGACAGGGGGTCCCTACGAGCAGTACTTC. Translation: CASRRTGGPYEQYF.

V gene TRBV3-1 combines with J gene TRBJ1-2, with unresolved D. Trimming took off 0 bases at V and 7 bases at J, with 6 bases between the two ends. This CDR3 has 12 residues. Germline CDR1 and CDR2: LGHDT and YNNKEL (reference sequence). CDR3 in amino acids: CASSQESGGYTF. CDR3 DNA sequence: TGTGCCAGCAGCCAAGAGAGTGGTGGCTACACCTTC.